A single sample is the source of the 4 T cell receptor beta chains below, sequenced in a study of blood T cell repertoires in COVID-19. Produced via immunoSEQ multiplex PCR; TCRdb's table is partial and in-frame only. The sample shows 210,000 or so clones, just over 85% of them seen only once. The sample was peripheral blood. The receptors stem from a man aged 18 to 29 with active or convalescent COVID-19.

CDR3 DNA sequence: TGTGCCAGCTCACCACAAAACACCGGGGGCGAGCAGTACTTC. It is translated as CASSPQNTGGEQYF. The J gene is TRBJ2-7, the V gene TRBV18, with D perhaps TRBD2 (6 bases). Trimming took 1 base from V and 6 from J, leaving 13 bases between them. The germline V gene has CDR1 KGHSH and CDR2 LQKENI. The CDR3 spans 14 residues.

The chain carries TRBV7-2 and TRBJ2-3; 8 bases are a match to TRBD2. Looked up from germline, CDR1 is SGHTA and CDR2 is FQGNSA. The CDR3 covers 15 residues. V was clipped by 5 bases and J by 3 bases; unmatched bases: 7. DNA for the CDR3: TGTGCCAGCAGCGGGCCTAGCGGGTGGACAGATACGCAGTATTTT. Translation gives CASSGPSGWTDTQYF.

This chain uses TRBV4-1 with TRBJ1-5, with D possibly matching TRBD1 (5 bases). V was trimmed by 0 bases and J by 6 bases, leaving 12 bases between them. Germline CDR1 reads MGHRA; CDR2 reads YSYEKL. This CDR3 is built from 15 residues. CDR3 residues: CASSQDGRGSQPQHF. For the CDR3, the DNA is TGCGCCAGCAGCCAAGACGGAAGGGGCAGTCAGCCCCAGCATTTT.

This clone appeared once. The rearrangement joins TRBV7-3 to TRBJ1-2; 9 bases match TRBD1. This CDR3 spans 14 amino acids. The junction had 7 bases not matched to a gene; V was cut back by 5 bases and J by 6 bases. Looked up from germline, CDR1 is SGHTA and CDR2 is FQGTGA. CDR3 in amino acids: CASSQGTGRDGYTF. The CDR3 bases are TGTGCCAGCAGCCAAGGGACAGGGAGGGATGGCTACACCTTC.